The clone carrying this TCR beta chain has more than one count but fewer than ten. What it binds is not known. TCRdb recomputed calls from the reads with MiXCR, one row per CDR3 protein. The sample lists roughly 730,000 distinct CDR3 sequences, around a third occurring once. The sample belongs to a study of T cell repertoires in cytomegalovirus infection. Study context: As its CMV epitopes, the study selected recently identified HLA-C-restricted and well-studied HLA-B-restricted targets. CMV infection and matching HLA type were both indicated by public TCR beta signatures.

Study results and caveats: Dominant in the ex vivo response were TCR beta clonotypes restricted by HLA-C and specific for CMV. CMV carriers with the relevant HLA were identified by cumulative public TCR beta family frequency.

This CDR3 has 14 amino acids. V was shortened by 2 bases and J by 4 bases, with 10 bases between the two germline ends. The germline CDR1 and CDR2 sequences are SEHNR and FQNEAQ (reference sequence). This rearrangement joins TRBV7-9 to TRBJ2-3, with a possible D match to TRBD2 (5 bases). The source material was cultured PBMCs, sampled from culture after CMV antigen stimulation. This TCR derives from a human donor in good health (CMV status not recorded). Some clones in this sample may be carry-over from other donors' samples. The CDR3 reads CASSLSVGADTQYF. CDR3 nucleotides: TGTGCCAGCAGCTTATCAGTGGGAGCAGATACGCAGTATTTT.